This TCR beta chain appears in the sequencing data of a study of identical twins. After template switching added a universal primer site, the resulting cDNA carried unique molecular identifiers. MiXCR was run by TCRdb on the 5' RACE reads, yielding one entry per CDR3 protein. Of approximately 300,000 distinct CDR3 sequences listed, roughly 10% are singletons. This clonotype turned up a few times. Every donor was a healthy Caucasian. The germline V gene has CDR1 SQVTM and CDR2 ANQGSEA. The CDR3 consists of 12 residues. Deletions cut 6 bases from V and 0 bases from J, with 7 bases between. This same sample was also part of a study on yellow fever vaccine responses in identical twins.

The chain employs TRBV29-1 and TRBJ2-3; the D gene could be TRBD1 or TRBD2 (5 bases each). This clonotype was sampled from a woman aged 18-29 years in good health. Material for sequencing was CD8+ T cells sorted from blood. The CDR3 here is CSVWDSTDTQYF. CDR3 in DNA: TGCAGCGTGTGGGACAGCACAGATACGCAGTATTTT.